A single sample is the source of the 32 T cell receptor beta chains below, sequenced in a study of blood T cells in healthy people across ages. Then a second PCR, running about 7 to 11 cycles, was carried out with a sample-barcoded 5' primer and a J-beta primer mix. Using its own MiXCR run on the 5' RACE reads, TCRdb lists one record per CDR3 protein. The table shows about 1.5 million distinct CDR3 sequences, with approximately 43% occurring only once. The sample was blood. The receptors stem from a woman aged 18-29 years in good health.

V is TRBV20-1 and J is TRBJ1-2; 7 nucleotides line up with TRBD1. V trimming: 5 bases; J trimming: 4 bases; junction bases outside the gene matches: 7. The germline V gene encodes CDR1 DFQATT and CDR2 SNEGSKA (reference sequence). The CDR3 loop spans 13 amino acids. CDR3 region: CSAPPTGSYGYTF. DNA for the CDR3: TGCAGTGCTCCTCCGACAGGGAGCTATGGCTACACCTTC.

This clonotype was counted ten times or more. The chain has TRBV6-2 or TRBV6-3 and TRBJ1-5; no clear D gene. Deletions cut 3 bases from V and 4 bases from J, with 10 bases between. This CDR3 contains 14 residues. Germline CDR1 is MNHEY and CDR2 is SVGEGT. The CDR3 DNA is TGTGCCAGCAGTTATTTGTTCGGGAATCAGCCCCAGCATTTT. Translating gives CASSYLFGNQPQHF.

This chain connects TRBV24-1 to TRBJ2-5, with D unresolved. Trimming stripped 3 bases from V and 5 bases from J, with 6 bases between. Germline CDR1 reads KGHDR; CDR2 reads SFDVKD. This CDR3 region has 12 residues. Here the CDR3 DNA reads TGTGCCACCAGTGATGGGATTGAGACCCAGTACTTC. Its protein product is CATSDGIETQYF.

This clonotype was found a few times. The chain employs TRBV10-3 and TRBJ2-3; a possible D gene is TRBD2 (5 bases). V lost 8 bases, J lost 5 bases, and 8 bases lay in between. CDR3 length: 11 residues. Germline CDR1 ENHRY, CDR2 SYGVKD. The DNA for the CDR3 is TGTGCCATCGGACTTGGAGATACGCAGTATTTT. This translates into CAIGLGDTQYF.

This clonotype was counted only a few times. The chain is built from TRBV30 and TRBJ2-3, with D perhaps TRBD2 (5 bases). V dropped 5 bases and J dropped 5 bases, with 8 bases sitting between them. Germline V gene lookup returns CDR1 GTSNPN and CDR2 SVGIG (reference sequence). The CDR3 sequence is 11 residues long. The CDR3: CAWSREDTQYF. The CDR3, as DNA: TGTGCCTGGTCGAGGGAAGATACGCAGTATTTT.

On this clonotype: An end of the junction does not agree with germline; a read error may underlie this. The chain recombines TRBV7-2 with TRBJ1-5; D not resolved. Per germline, CDR1 SGHTA and CDR2 FQGNSA. The CDR3 is 15 residues long. The CDR3: CAGSLDKYSNQPQHF. CDR3 nucleotide sequence: TGTGCCGGCAGCTTAGACAAGTATAGCAATCAGCCCCAGCATTTT.

This clonotype was observed a few times. This rearrangement joins TRBV5-1 to TRBJ2-1, with 9 bases that match TRBD2. J lost 6 bases, V lost 7 bases, and 8 bases had no gene match. This CDR3 region has 14 residues. Per the germline V gene, CDR1 is SGHRS and CDR2 is YFSETQ. The CDR3 DNA follows: TGCGCCAGCGCCCTGGCGGGGGGGCTCAATGAGCAGTTCTTC. As protein: CASALAGGLNEQFF.

A word on this clonotype: The germline gene is not matched at one end of the junction; a read error may be the cause. This chain links TRBV6-5 with TRBJ1-5; D is ambiguous. CDR1 and CDR2 from the germline V gene are MNHEY and SVGAGI. The CDR3 length is 14 residues. The CDR3, as DNA: TGTGCCAGCAGTCCGTATACTACGGATCAGCCCCAGAATTTT. It codes for CASSPYTTDQPQNF.

This rearrangement joins TRBV4-1 to TRBJ2-5, with D tentatively TRBD2 (5 bases). CDR1 and CDR2 (germline): MGHRA, YSYEKL. The CDR3 runs to 14 residues. V lost 3 bases and J lost 0, with 8 bases in between. The CDR3 here is CASSHSGYQETQYF. The CDR3 nucleotides read TGCGCCAGCAGCCACAGCGGATACCAAGAGACCCAGTACTTC.

The chain couples TRBV12-3 or TRBV12-4 to TRBJ2-2, with 7 bases aligning to TRBD1. The CDR3 is 15 residues long. V trimming: 6 bases; J trimming: 7 bases; junction bases outside the gene matches: 11. The CDR3 reads CASSPLFYRGGELFF. The CDR3 coding sequence is TGTGCCAGCAGCCCTCTTTTTTACAGGGGCGGGGAGCTGTTTTTT.

About this clonotype: At one boundary the junction diverges from the germline segment, which might be a read error. The V and J genes are TRBV20-1 and TRBJ2-3, with 13 bases identical to TRBD2. The CDR3 spans 18 residues. Germline V gives CDR1 DFQATT, CDR2 SNEGSKA (reference sequence). The CDR3 nucleotides are TGCAGTGCTAGAACCCTGGGGACTAGCGGGGTGAGCATAGATACGCAGTATTTT. Its protein is CSARTLGTSGVSIDTQYF.

J is TRBJ2-3 and V is TRBV12-3 or TRBV12-4, with 11 bases aligning to TRBD2. The CDR3 runs to 17 residues. V trimming: 5 bases; J trimming: 6 bases; junction bases outside the gene matches: 13. CDR3 coding DNA: TGTGCCAGCAGTCTCAAGGGTAGCGGGGGGGCAAGGGATACGCAGTATTTT. Translating gives CASSLKGSGGARDTQYF.

The chain joins TRBV29-1 to TRBJ2-1; D gene unclear. Deletions cut 7 bases from V and 1 base from J, with 17 bases between. Per germline, CDR1 SQVTM and CDR2 ANQGSEA. This CDR3 has 15 residues. CDR3 sequence: CSGRRAGSSYNEQFF. CDR3 sequence (DNA): TGCAGCGGTCGAAGGGCAGGTTCTTCCTACAATGAGCAGTTCTTC.

The gene calls are TRBV7-6 and TRBJ1-2, with TRBD1 matching 8 bases. V was clipped by 5 bases and J by 4 bases; unmatched bases: 9. Germline loops: CDR1 SGHVS, CDR2 FNYEAQ. The length of the CDR3 is 15 residues. The CDR3 DNA sequence: TGTGCCAGCAGCCGAGGACAGGGAATGTCCTATGGCTACACCTTC. Amino acid sequence: CASSRGQGMSYGYTF.

There are a few counts of this clonotype. The chain carries TRBV12-3 or TRBV12-4 and TRBJ1-5; 7 bases are shared with TRBD1. V was pared by 6 bases and J by 4 bases, with 9 bases of the junction left unmatched. CDR3 length: 15 residues. The CDR3 is CASRQAGQTNQPQHF. In DNA, the CDR3 is TGTGCCAGCAGACAAGCGGGACAGACGAATCAGCCCCAGCATTTT.

The chain couples TRBV7-2 to TRBJ1-2, with D uncertain. Germline V gives CDR1 SGHTA, CDR2 FQGNSA. The CDR3 spans 16 residues. V gave up 2 bases and J gave up 3 bases, with 16 bases separating them. This CDR3 is CASSLQRLGSDYGYTF. DNA of the CDR3: TGTGCCAGCAGCTTACAGAGATTAGGGTCAGACTATGGCTACACCTTC.

In its sample, this clonotype was seen a few times. The rearrangement uses TRBV5-1 and TRBJ1-2; D gene ambiguous. Germline CDR1 SGHRS, CDR2 YFSETQ. The CDR3 has 14 amino acids. The V end was cut by 0 bases, the J end by 2 bases, with 8 bases between. The CDR3 loop reads CASSLDTGNYGYTF. The CDR3 DNA sequence: TGCGCCAGCAGCTTGGATACCGGGAACTATGGCTACACCTTC.

The rearrangement uses TRBV29-1 and TRBJ2-5; D unresolved. Per germline, CDR1 SQVTM and CDR2 ANQGSEA. The length of the CDR3 is 13 residues. Trimming left V 2 bases short and J 2 bases short, with 9 bases between. This chain's CDR3 is CSVERLMQETQYF. CDR3 DNA sequence: TGCAGCGTTGAACGTCTCATGCAAGAGACCCAGTACTTC.

This clonotype was detected only a few times. The chain uses TRBV4-3 and TRBJ2-3; tentative D call: TRBD2 (5 bases). The V gene lost 2 bases and the J gene lost 3 bases, with 15 bases spanning the gap. This CDR3 comprises 16 residues. Germline V gene lookup returns CDR1 LGHNA and CDR2 YSLEER. The CDR3 sequence: CASSQLHGVETDTQYF. CDR3 sequence (DNA): TGCGCCAGCAGCCAACTGCACGGGGTGGAAACAGATACGCAGTATTTT.

The chain joins TRBV6-5 to TRBJ2-3, with unresolved D. CDR3 length: 14 residues. Trimming took 0 bases from V and 6 from J, leaving 10 bases between them. CDR1 and CDR2 (germline): MNHEY, SVGAGI. The CDR3 DNA reads TGTGCCAGCAGTTACTCGTCCCAGATCGATACGCAGTATTTT. Its translation is CASSYSSQIDTQYF.

V gene TRBV6-1 combines with J gene TRBJ1-1; D gene uncertain. V was cut by 1 base and J by 1 base, with 19 bases left in between. This CDR3 is built from 18 residues. Germline V lookup: CDR1 MNHNS, CDR2 SASEGT. In DNA form, the CDR3 reads TGTGCCAGCAGTGAAGAGCTAAGGACCGCGCTGGCGAACACTGAAGCTTTCTTT. This encodes CASSEELRTALANTEAFF.

The V gene is TRBV5-1, the J gene TRBJ1-6; 9 bases are shared with TRBD1. The germline V gene encodes CDR1 SGHRS and CDR2 YFSETQ. The CDR3 has 16 amino acids. Unmatched junction bases numbered 8, after V lost 3 bases and J lost 7 bases. The CDR3 sequence is CASSWTTGQGNSPLHF. The CDR3, as DNA: TGCGCCAGCAGCTGGACAACGGGACAGGGAAATTCACCCCTCCACTTT. The variable domain in full, with the rest retrieved from reference TRBV5-1 and TRBJ1-6, is KAGVTQTPRYLIKTRGQQVTLSCSPISGHRSVSWYQQTPGQGLQFLFEYFSETQRNKGNFPGRFSGRQFSNSRSEMNVSTLELGDSALYLCASSWTTGQGNSPLHFGNGTRLTVT.

This clonotype was seen more than once but under ten times. The chain carries TRBV12-3 or TRBV12-4 and TRBJ1-1; D unresolved. V was shortened by 6 bases and J by 7 bases, with 15 bases between the two germline ends. The CDR3 sequence is 13 residues long. DNA of the CDR3: TGTGCCAGCAGCCCTCAACGGGTCCTTGAAGCTTTCTTT. Amino acids: CASSPQRVLEAFF.

The CDR3 nucleotides read TGTGCCAGCAGTGATCCCGGGAGGAGCGGGAAATACGAGCAGTACTTC. This translates into CASSDPGRSGKYEQYF. V usage is TRBV6-2 or TRBV6-3 and J usage is TRBJ2-4; TRBD2 aligns across 7 bases. The J call is uncertain, as TRBJ2-7 better fits the DNA end. Germline CDR1 MNHEY, CDR2 SVGEGT. This CDR3 region has 16 residues.

Of note for this clonotype: At one boundary the junction diverges from the germline segment, which might be a read error. The chain links TRBV5-1 to TRBJ2-3; D is uncertain. Germline CDR1 is SGHRS and CDR2 is YFSETQ. This CDR3 is 14 amino acids long. This CDR3 is CANSLGLNTDTQYF. The CDR3 nucleotides read TGCGCCAACAGCTTGGGGTTAAACACAGATACGCAGTATTTT.

In its sample, this clonotype was seen a few times. This rearrangement joins TRBV6-2 or TRBV6-3 to TRBJ2-1; TRBD2 matches at 15 bases. Germline V gives CDR1 MNHEY, CDR2 SVGEGT. This CDR3 spans 20 amino acids. With V trimmed by 2 bases and J by 2 bases, 10 bases remained unmatched. CDR3 sequence: CASSYPRTSGGARTYNEQFF. The CDR3 DNA follows: TGTGCCAGCAGTTACCCGAGGACTAGCGGGGGGGCCAGGACCTACAATGAGCAGTTCTTC.

This rearrangement joins TRBV2 to TRBJ1-6, with D possibly TRBD1 on 6 matching bases. Germline CDR1 reads SNHLY; CDR2 reads FYNNEI. There are 14 residues in the CDR3. V was cut by 11 bases and J by 6 bases, with 17 bases left in between. CDR3 sequence (DNA): TGTGCCGCCCACCCCGGGACACCTAATTCACCCCTCCACTTT. It is translated as CAAHPGTPNSPLHF.

This clonotype appeared a few times. The CDR3 loop is CASSNTHQETQYF. DNA of the CDR3: TGTGCCAGCAGCAACACGCACCAAGAGACCCAGTACTTC. V and J are TRBV5-6 and TRBJ2-5; D call uncertain. CDR1 SGHDT and CDR2 YYEEEE come from the germline V gene. Trimming removed 4 bases from V and 0 bases from J, with 7 bases in between. CDR3 length: 13 amino acids.

In its sample, this clonotype was seen many times. J is TRBJ2-1 and V is TRBV4-3, with TRBD2 as a possible D gene (5 bases). CDR1 and CDR2 from the germline V gene are LGHNA and YSLEER. CDR3 length equals 16 residues. V lost 1 base to trimming and J lost 8 bases, with 18 bases between them. CDR3 nucleotides: TGCGCCAGCAGCCAAGCTCCCAGCGGAGTAGGCCATGAGCAGTTCTTC. Residues: CASSQAPSGVGHEQFF.

The chain recombines TRBV29-1 with TRBJ2-2; D might be TRBD1 or TRBD2, each matching 5 bases. The V end lost 7 bases, the J end lost 7 bases, and 19 bases lay between the germline ends. Germline V gives CDR1 SQVTM, CDR2 ANQGSEA. This CDR3 contains 14 residues. CDR3 loop: CSALFGATYGELFF. Written as DNA, the CDR3 is TGCAGCGCCCTTTTCGGGGCCACTTACGGGGAGCTGTTTTTT.

The table lists this clonotype with many counts. The DNA for the CDR3 is TGTGCCAGCAGCTTAACGGGAAATGAGCAGTTCTTC. It specifies CASSLTGNEQFF. The V gene is TRBV12-3 or TRBV12-4, the J gene TRBJ2-1, with D tentatively TRBD2 (5 bases). The CDR3 extends over 12 amino acids. Trimming took off 6 bases at V and 7 bases at J, with 10 bases between the two ends.

This clonotype was seen more than once but under ten times. V usage is TRBV5-1 and J usage is TRBJ2-3, with 9 bases matching TRBD2. This CDR3 has 15 residues. V lost 0 bases and J lost 9; bases outside the gene matches: 8. Germline V gene lookup returns CDR1 SGHRS and CDR2 YFSETQ. CDR3 loop: CASSLELSGSDTQYF. The CDR3 coding sequence is TGCGCCAGCAGCTTGGAGCTTAGCGGGAGTGACACGCAGTATTTT. Combining the CDR3 with reference TRBV5-1 and TRBJ2-3 gives the whole variable domain KAGVTQTPRYLIKTRGQQVTLSCSPISGHRSVSWYQQTPGQGLQFLFEYFSETQRNKGNFPGRFSGRQFSNSRSEMNVSTLELGDSALYLCASSLELSGSDTQYFGPGTRLTVL.